The rows below give T cell receptor beta chains drawn from one sample of a study of blood T cell repertoires in COVID-19. Assay: immunoSEQ multiplex PCR; the TCRdb copy retains only in-frame clones and omits some. The sample yields around 200,000 clones, more than 75% seen once. Source material: peripheral blood. Receptor source: a man aged 18 to 29 with active or convalescent COVID-19. Each CDR3 is given with its conserved first and last residue. A D gene is named only where the DNA matches it firmly. Size tells how often a clone was seen (once, few, many) or the class of an expanded clone, and some rows leave it out.

v_gene	abundance	d_gene	j_gene	CDR3aa	CDR3nt
TRBV5-1	NA	TRBD1	TRBJ2-5	CASSGGQGEETQYF	TGCGCCAGCAGCGGGGGACAGGGAGAAGAGACCCAGTACTTC
TRBV5-1	NA	NA	TRBJ1-2	CASSWRGVDYGYTF	TGCGCCAGCAGCTGGCGGGGTGTGGACTATGGCTACACCTTC
TRBV11-3	NA	TRBD1	TRBJ2-5	CASGRDRVQETQYF	TGTGCCAGCGGCCGGGACAGGGTACAAGAGACCCAGTACTTC
TRBV9	NA	TRBD2	TRBJ2-3	CASSGGTSGRIDTQYF	TGTGCCAGCAGCGGAGGGACTAGCGGGAGAATAGATACGCAGTATTTT
TRBV10-3	NA	NA	TRBJ2-3	CAISGEAETQYF	TGTGCCATCAGCGGGGAAGCTGAAACGCAGTATTTT
TRBV28	NA	TRBD1	TRBJ1-5	CASTRDSGNQPQHF	TGTGCCAGCACCCGGGACAGTGGCAATCAGCCCCAGCATTTT
TRBV6-5	NA	NA	TRBJ2-3	CASIPDSNTDTQYF	TGTGCCAGCATTCCGGACAGTAACACAGATACGCAGTATTTT
TRBV9	NA	NA	TRBJ1-3	CASGTRTASGNTIYF	TGTGCCAGCGGTACTCGGACAGCCTCTGGAAACACCATATATTTT
TRBV6-1	NA	NA	TRBJ2-1	CASSDLPQRINNEQFF	TGTGCCAGCAGTGACCTACCTCAGAGGATTAACAATGAGCAGTTCTTC
TRBV7-2	NA	TRBD2	TRBJ2-7	CATGLAVTYEQYF	TGTGCCACCGGGCTAGCGGTAACCTACGAGCAGTACTTC
TRBV7-9	NA	TRBD1	TRBJ1-2	CASSPYGTGVYGYTF	TGTGCCAGCAGCCCTTATGGGACAGGGGTCTATGGCTACACCTTC
TRBV7-6	NA	NA	TRBJ2-4	CASSSATTNIAKNIQYF	TGTGCCAGCAGCTCGGCGACTACGAATATAGCCAAAAACATTCAGTACTTC
TRBV7-9	NA	TRBD1	TRBJ1-2	CASSFVGQGNYGYTF	TGTGCCAGCAGCTTCGTCGGACAGGGGAACTATGGCTACACCTTC
TRBV7-9	NA	TRBD2	TRBJ2-1	CASSLRLAGSYNEQFF	TGTGCCAGCAGCTTAAGACTAGCGGGCTCCTACAATGAGCAGTTCTTC
TRBV18	once	TRBD1	TRBJ2-1	CASSPRPGQKDNEQFF	TGTGCCAGCTCACCCCGACCGGGACAGAAAGACAATGAGCAGTTCTTC
TRBV27	NA	NA	TRBJ1-2	CASSRVGFGYTF	TGTGCCAGCAGCAGAGTGGGCTTTGGCTACACCTTC
TRBV7-6	NA	NA	TRBJ2-3	CASSLGQGWGGTQYF	TGTGCCAGCAGCTTAGGCCAGGGATGGGGCGGAACGCAGTATTTT
TRBV29-1	NA	NA	TRBJ1-3	CSVEVQHGNTIYF	TGCAGCGTTGAAGTACAACATGGAAACACCATATATTTT
TRBV7-2	once	TRBD1	TRBJ1-2	CASSLAGDRISYGYTF	TGTGCCAGCAGCTTAGCGGGGGACAGAATATCCTATGGCTACACCTTC
TRBV27	once	NA	TRBJ1-2	CASTPLEGRGGHGYTF	TGTGCCAGCACTCCTCTCGAGGGTAGAGGAGGCCATGGCTACACCTTC
TRBV29-1	NA	TRBD1	TRBJ2-3	CSVEDWTGVLDTQYF	TGCAGCGTTGAAGATTGGACAGGGGTCTTGGATACGCAGTATTTT